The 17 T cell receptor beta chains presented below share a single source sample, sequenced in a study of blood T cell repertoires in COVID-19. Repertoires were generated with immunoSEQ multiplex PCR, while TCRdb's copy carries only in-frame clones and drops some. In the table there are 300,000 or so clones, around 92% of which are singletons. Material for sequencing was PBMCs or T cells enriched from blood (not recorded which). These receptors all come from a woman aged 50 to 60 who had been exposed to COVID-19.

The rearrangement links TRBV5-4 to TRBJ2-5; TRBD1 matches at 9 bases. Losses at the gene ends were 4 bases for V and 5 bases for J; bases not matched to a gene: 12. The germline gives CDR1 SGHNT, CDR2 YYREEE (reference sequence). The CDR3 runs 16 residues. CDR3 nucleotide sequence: TGTGCCAGCAGCCCAGGGACAGGGTCGAATTGGGAGACCCAGTACTTC. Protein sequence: CASSPGTGSNWETQYF. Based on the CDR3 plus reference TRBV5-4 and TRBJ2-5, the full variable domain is ETGVTQSPTHLIKTRGQQVTLRCSSQSGHNTVSWYQQALGQGPQFIFQYYREEENGRGNFPPRFSGLQFPNYSSELNVNALELDDSALYLCASSPGTGSNWETQYFGPGTRLLVL.

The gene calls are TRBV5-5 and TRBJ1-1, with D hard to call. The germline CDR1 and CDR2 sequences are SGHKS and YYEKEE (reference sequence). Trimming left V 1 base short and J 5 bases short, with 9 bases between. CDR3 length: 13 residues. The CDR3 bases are TGTGCCAGCAGCTTGATTCGTATGACTGAAGCTTTCTTT. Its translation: CASSLIRMTEAFF.

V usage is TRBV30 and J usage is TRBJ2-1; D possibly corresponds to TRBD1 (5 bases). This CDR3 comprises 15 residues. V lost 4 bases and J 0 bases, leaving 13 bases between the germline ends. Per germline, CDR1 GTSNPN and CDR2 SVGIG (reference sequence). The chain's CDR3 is CAWTTGHGSYNEQFF. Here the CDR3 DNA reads TGTGCCTGGACCACTGGACACGGCTCCTACAATGAGCAGTTCTTC.

The CDR3 protein is CASSLLTGGPTDTQYF. The DNA of the CDR3 is TGTGCCAGCAGCTTACTGACGGGGGGCCCCACAGATACGCAGTATTTT. V gene TRBV7-9 combines with J gene TRBJ2-3; tentatively, D is TRBD2 (7 bases). CDR1 and CDR2 from the germline V gene are SEHNR and FQNEAQ (reference sequence). The ends were cut back, 2 bases at V and 2 bases at J, with 14 bases in the middle. CDR3 length: 16 amino acids.

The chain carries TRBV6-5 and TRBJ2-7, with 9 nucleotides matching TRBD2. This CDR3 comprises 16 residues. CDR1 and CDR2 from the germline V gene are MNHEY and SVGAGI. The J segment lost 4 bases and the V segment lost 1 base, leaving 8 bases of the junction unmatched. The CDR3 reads CASSYFASGDFYEQYF. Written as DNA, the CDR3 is TGTGCCAGCAGTTACTTCGCTAGCGGGGACTTTTACGAGCAGTACTTC.

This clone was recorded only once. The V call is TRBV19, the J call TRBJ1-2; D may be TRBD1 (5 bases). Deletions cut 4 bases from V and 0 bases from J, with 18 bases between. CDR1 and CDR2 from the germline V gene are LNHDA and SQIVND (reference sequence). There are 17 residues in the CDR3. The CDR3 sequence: CASSRGSFWTTNYGYTF. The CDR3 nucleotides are TGTGCCAGTAGTAGGGGATCGTTCTGGACAACTAACTATGGCTACACCTTC.

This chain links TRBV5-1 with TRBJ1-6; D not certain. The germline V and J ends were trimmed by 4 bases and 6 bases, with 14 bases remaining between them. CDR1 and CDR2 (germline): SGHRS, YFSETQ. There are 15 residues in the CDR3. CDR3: CASSDPAGSNSPLHF. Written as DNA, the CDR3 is TGCGCCAGCAGCGACCCCGCAGGATCTAATTCACCCCTCCACTTT.

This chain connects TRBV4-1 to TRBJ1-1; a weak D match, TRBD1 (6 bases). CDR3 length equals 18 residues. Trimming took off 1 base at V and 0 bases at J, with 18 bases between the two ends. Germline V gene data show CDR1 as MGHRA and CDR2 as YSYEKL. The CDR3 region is CASSQVKTGFKVNTEAFF. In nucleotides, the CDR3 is TGCGCCAGCAGCCAAGTTAAAACAGGGTTTAAGGTGAACACTGAAGCTTTCTTT.

The CDR3 here is CASSLWASNYGYTF. In nucleotides, the CDR3 is TGTGCCAGCAGCTTATGGGCTTCTAACTATGGCTACACCTTC. V usage is TRBV11-2 and J usage is TRBJ1-2; D is undetermined. Germline CDR1 reads SGHAT; CDR2 reads FQNNGV. The ends were cut back, 2 bases at V and 0 bases at J, with 7 bases in the middle. This CDR3 region has 14 residues.

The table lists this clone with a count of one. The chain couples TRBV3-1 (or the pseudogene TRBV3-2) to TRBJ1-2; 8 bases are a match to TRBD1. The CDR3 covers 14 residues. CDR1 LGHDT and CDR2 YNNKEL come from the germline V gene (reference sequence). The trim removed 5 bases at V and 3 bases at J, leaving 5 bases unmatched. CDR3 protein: CASSTDRADYGYTF. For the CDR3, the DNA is TGTGCCAGCAGCACGGACAGGGCTGACTATGGCTACACCTTC.

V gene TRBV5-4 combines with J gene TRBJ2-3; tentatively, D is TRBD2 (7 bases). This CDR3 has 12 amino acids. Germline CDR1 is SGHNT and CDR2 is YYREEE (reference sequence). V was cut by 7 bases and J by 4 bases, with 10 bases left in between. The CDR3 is CASGGAPDTQYF. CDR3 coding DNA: TGTGCCAGCGGGGGGGCCCCAGATACGCAGTATTTT.

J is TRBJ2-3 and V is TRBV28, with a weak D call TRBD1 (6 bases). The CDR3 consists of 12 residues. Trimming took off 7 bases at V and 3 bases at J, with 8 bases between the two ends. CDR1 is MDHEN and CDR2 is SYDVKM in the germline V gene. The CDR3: CASTRGTDTQYF. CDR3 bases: TGTGCCAGCACGAGGGGGACAGATACGCAGTATTTT.

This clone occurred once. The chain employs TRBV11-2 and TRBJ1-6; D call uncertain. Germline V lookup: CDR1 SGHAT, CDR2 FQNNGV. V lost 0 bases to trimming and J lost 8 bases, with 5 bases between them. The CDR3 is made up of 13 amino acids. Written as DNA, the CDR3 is TGTGCCAGCAGCTTAGATCATTATTCACCCCTCCACTTT. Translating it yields CASSLDHYSPLHF.

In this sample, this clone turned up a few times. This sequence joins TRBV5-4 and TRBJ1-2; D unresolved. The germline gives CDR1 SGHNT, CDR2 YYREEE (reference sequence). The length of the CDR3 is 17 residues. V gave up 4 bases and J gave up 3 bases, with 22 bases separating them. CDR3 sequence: CASSRKAGSAADYGYTF. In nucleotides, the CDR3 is TGTGCCAGCAGCCGGAAGGCGGGCAGCGCCGCGGACTATGGCTACACCTTC.

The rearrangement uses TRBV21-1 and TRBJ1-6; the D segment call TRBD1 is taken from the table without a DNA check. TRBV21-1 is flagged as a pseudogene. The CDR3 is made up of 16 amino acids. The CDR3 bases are TGTGCCAGCAGCACTCACAGGGACGGTGGGAATTCACCCCTCCACTTT. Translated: CASSTHRDGGNSPLHF.

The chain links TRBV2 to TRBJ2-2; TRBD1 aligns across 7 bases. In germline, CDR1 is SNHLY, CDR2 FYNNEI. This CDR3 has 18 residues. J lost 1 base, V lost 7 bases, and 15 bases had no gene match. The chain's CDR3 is CASNPGPRWTGNTGELFF. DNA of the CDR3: TGTGCCAGCAACCCTGGTCCCCGATGGACAGGGAACACCGGGGAGCTGTTTTTT.

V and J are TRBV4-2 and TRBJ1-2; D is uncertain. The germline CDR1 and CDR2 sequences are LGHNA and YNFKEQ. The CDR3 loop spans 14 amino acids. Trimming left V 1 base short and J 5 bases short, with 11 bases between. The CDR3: CASSQGVGRYGYTF. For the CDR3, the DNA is TGTGCCAGCAGCCAAGGGGTTGGGAGGTATGGCTACACCTTC.